This TCR beta chain derives from a study of T cell responses to AZD1222 COVID-19 vaccine. Overall study findings and caveats: With two AZD1222 doses given, Spike-specific TCR breadth and depth both rose.

Method: immunoSEQ multiplex PCR; TCRdb's copy keeps in-frame clones and lacks some. The profile shows roughly 150,000 clones, approximately 85% of them singletons. The germline V gene encodes CDR1 GTSNPN and CDR2 SVGIG (reference sequence). Trimming removed 4 bases at V and 0 bases at J, with 7 bases between. The CDR3 contains 14 residues. Regarding this clone: Its antigen is not known.

The sequenced sample was peripheral blood, obtained on day 0 of AZD1222 vaccination. The clonotype was recovered from an adult in good health. The J gene is TRBJ2-6, the V gene TRBV30; D is uncertain. Here the CDR3 reads CAWKRISGANVLTF. CDR3 bases: TGTGCCTGGAAACGAATCTCTGGGGCCAACGTCCTGACTTTC.